The rows below give T cell receptor beta chains drawn from one sample of a study of Ad26.COV2.S vaccination and SARS-CoV-2 variants. Method: immunoSEQ multiplex PCR; TCRdb's copy keeps in-frame clones and lacks some. This table holds around 420,000 clones, roughly 90% found once. The sequencing used peripheral blood, collected in a trial of Ad26.COV2.S vaccine versus placebo. The receptors were gathered from a person between 18 and 60 years old who received the Ad26.COV2.S COVID-19 vaccine or a placebo. Both conserved end residues are part of each CDR3.

j_call: TRBJ2-7; v_call: TRBV7-9; cdr3_aa: CASSGQGLTYEQYF
j_call: TRBJ2-5; v_call: TRBV7-2; cdr3_aa: CASSFGAGGGETQYF
j_call: TRBJ2-7; v_call: TRBV9; cdr3_aa: CASSAPGQGDEQYF
j_call: TRBJ2-7; v_call: TRBV25-1; cdr3_aa: CASSEYTSGGASYEQYF
j_call: TRBJ2-1; v_call: TRBV28; cdr3_aa: CASITSGGAGNEQFF
j_call: TRBJ2-6; v_call: TRBV27; cdr3_aa: CASSLWTALSGANVLTF
j_call: TRBJ2-4; v_call: TRBV9; cdr3_aa: CASSQSGSKNIQYF
j_call: TRBJ2-3; v_call: TRBV15; cdr3_aa: CATTSGGALDTQYF
j_call: TRBJ2-7; v_call: TRBV4-1; cdr3_aa: CASSPIDRSHEQYF
j_call: TRBJ2-3; v_call: TRBV19; cdr3_aa: CASSTLEGTQYF
j_call: TRBJ1-1; v_call: TRBV7-9; cdr3_aa: CASSARTGMRAEAFF
j_call: TRBJ2-1; v_call: TRBV7-3; cdr3_aa: CASSLGQTNEQFF
j_call: TRBJ2-7; v_call: TRBV9; cdr3_aa: CASSVRCQWERGGLCSYEQYF
j_call: TRBJ2-2; v_call: TRBV6-2/TRBV6-3; cdr3_aa: CASSYSSVGGNTGELFF
j_call: TRBJ1-2; v_call: TRBV28; cdr3_aa: CASSFGGPSQGAYGYTF
j_call: TRBJ2-1; v_call: TRBV24-1; cdr3_aa: CATSGNNEQFF
j_call: TRBJ2-3; v_call: TRBV30; cdr3_aa: CAWSPNHQRGTRDTQYF
j_call: TRBJ2-5; v_call: TRBV5-1; cdr3_aa: CASSWDSIQETQYF
j_call: TRBJ1-1; v_call: TRBV5-1; cdr3_aa: CASSLSRVGTEAFF